This entry is about one TCR beta chain. The data were obtained in a study of blood T cell repertoires in COVID-19. As for the study in general: Acute and convalescent COVID-19 specimens originated in the United States, Italy and Spain. T cells, B-cell-depleted T cells, or PBMCs provided the cDNA or gDNA that served as material.

This CDR3 comprises 11 residues. Trimming stripped 8 bases from V and 11 bases from J, with 15 bases between. Germline-derived CDR1 and CDR2 are MNHEY and SMNVEV (reference sequence). As processed by the authors: From reference gene primer amplification, estimates of nucleated cell counts were derived. Measured with immunoSEQ multiplex PCR; TCRdb has only the in-frame clones, and not every one. Clone size and the V and J calls come from that table; the DNA yielded D and trimming. The sample holds 50,000 or so clones, about 82% seen once. Sequenced: peripheral blood. The receptor was derived from a woman in her sixties with acute or convalescent COVID-19. The chain combines TRBV27 with TRBJ1-2; the D is unclear. CDR3 protein: CASPEGGGYTF. For the CDR3, the DNA is TGTGCCAGCCCCGAGGGAGGCGGGTACACCTTC.